This TCR beta chain was documented in a study of metastatic and nonmetastatic thyroid tumors. The wider study: It was across blood and tumor or nodule tissue from malignant and benign thyroid patients that repertoires were compared.

Study results and limitations: It was reported that TCR beta diversity was significantly higher in malignant thyroid tumors than benign nodules, in blood and tumor.

The entire patient cohort was treatment-naive prior to thyroid surgery. Original methodology: Construction of a distant-metastasis classifier for papillary thyroid cancer relied on CDR3 differences across clinicopathological groups. TCRdb re-clonotyped the PCR reads via MiXCR. TCRdb's processing, not the study's, gives the V and J calls here. The data show about 22,000 clones, with more than 15% seen just once and 2.7% held by the top ten. In its sample, this clone was seen once. What it binds is unknown. Sequenced material: adjacent normal tissue. The TCR originated in a male donor with papillary thyroid cancer or a benign thyroid nodule (not recorded which). Some clones in this sample may be carry-over from other donors' samples.

The CDR3 here is CASSEPDRGPWANVLTF. The CDR3 nucleotides read TGTGCCAGCAGCGAGCCCGACAGGGGGCCTTGGGCCAACGTCCTGACTTTC. J is TRBJ2-6 and V is TRBV9; TRBD1 matches 10 bases. V shed 3 bases, J shed 5 bases, and the junction held 8 bases outside the gene matches. The CDR3 runs to 17 residues. Germline CDR1 reads SGDLS; CDR2 reads YYNGEE.